This TCR beta chain was captured in a study of radiotherapy plus CTLA-4 blockade in lung cancer. The overall study: The study recorded objective responses in roughly a sixth of patients and disease control in 31%.

Method: immunoSEQ multiplex PCR; TCRdb's copy keeps in-frame clones and lacks some. The table includes approximately 89,000 clones, over 70% detected once. With respect to this clone: Its target is unknown.

CDR3 length: 15 residues. The germline gives CDR1 SSHAT, CDR2 FNYEAQ (reference sequence). Trimming removed 5 bases at V and 4 bases at J, with 17 bases between. Regarding the study as a whole: Response, reportedly, was best predicted by interferon-beta along with early blood T cell clone dynamics. Radiotherapy plus ipilimumab was followed by expansion in blood of tumor-derived TCR clones.

The source was peripheral blood, collected from a patient treated with radiotherapy plus ipilimumab. The chain joins TRBV7-7 to TRBJ2-5; possible D gene TRBD2, 6 bases. The receptor comes from a human donor with non-small cell lung cancer who had a partial response to radiotherapy plus ipilimumab. Some clones in this sample may be carry-over from other donors' samples. The CDR3 DNA follows: TGTGCCAGCAGCCCGCGGGGAAGGGTAGGAGAGACCCAGTACTTC. This gives the protein CASSPRGRVGETQYF.